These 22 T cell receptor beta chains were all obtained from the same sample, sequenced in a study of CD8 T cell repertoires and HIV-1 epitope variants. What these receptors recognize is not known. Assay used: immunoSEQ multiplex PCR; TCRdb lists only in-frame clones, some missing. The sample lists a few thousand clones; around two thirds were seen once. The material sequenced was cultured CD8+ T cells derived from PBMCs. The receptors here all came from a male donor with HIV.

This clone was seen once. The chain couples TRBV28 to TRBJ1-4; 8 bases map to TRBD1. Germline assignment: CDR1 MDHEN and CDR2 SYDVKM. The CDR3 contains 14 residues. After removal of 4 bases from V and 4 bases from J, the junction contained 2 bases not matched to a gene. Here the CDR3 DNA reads TGTGCCAGCAGTTCGGGACAGGTTAATGAAAAACTGTTTTTT. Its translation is CASSSGQVNEKLFF.

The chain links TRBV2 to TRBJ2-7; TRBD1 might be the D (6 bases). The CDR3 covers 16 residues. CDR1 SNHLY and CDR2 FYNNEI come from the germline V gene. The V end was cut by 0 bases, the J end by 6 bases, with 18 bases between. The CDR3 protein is CASSEATGIVISEQYF. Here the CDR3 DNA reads TGTGCCAGCAGTGAAGCTACAGGGATTGTTATAAGCGAGCAGTACTTC.

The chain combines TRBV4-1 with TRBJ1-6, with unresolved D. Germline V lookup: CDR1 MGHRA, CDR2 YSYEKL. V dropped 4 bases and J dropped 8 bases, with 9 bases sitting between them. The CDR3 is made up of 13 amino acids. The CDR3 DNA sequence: TGCGCCAGCAGCCCTTTACAAGATTCACCCCTCCACTTT. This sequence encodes CASSPLQDSPLHF.

As DNA, the CDR3 is TGTGCCAGCAGTTTATATGGGGGCGCGGGCTACACCTTC. It is translated as CASSLYGGAGYTF. The chain uses TRBV28 and TRBJ1-2; tentatively, D is TRBD1 (6 bases). This CDR3 contains 13 residues. Germline CDR1 reads MDHEN; CDR2 reads SYDVKM. Trimming left V 1 base short and J 8 bases short, with 11 bases between.

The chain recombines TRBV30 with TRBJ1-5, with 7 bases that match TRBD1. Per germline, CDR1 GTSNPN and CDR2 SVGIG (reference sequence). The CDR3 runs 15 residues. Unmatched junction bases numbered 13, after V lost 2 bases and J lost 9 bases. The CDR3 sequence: CAWSPGQWGSSPQHF. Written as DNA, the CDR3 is TGTGCCTGGAGTCCGGGACAGTGGGGTAGTTCGCCCCAGCATTTT.

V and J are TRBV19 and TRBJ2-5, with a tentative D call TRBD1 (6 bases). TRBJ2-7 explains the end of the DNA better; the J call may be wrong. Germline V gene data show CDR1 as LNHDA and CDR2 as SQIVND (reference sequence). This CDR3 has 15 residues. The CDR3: CASSVTGHGGYEQYF. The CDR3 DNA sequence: TGTGCCAGTAGCGTGACAGGTCACGGAGGCTACGAGCAGTACTTC.

The CDR3: CASSYKWGLKLFF. The CDR3 region has the DNA TGTGCCAGCAGTTACAAATGGGGACTAAAACTGTTTTTT. The chain is built from TRBV6-5 and TRBJ1-4; tentative D call: TRBD1 (5 bases). Trimming removed 2 bases from V and 10 bases from J, with 11 bases in between. This CDR3 has 13 residues. The germline V gene has CDR1 MNHEY and CDR2 SVGAGI.

CDR3 DNA: TGTGCCAGCAGTTCCCAGAGTAGCGGGGCCCCACAGTTCTTC. It yields the protein CASSSQSSGAPQFF. This chain uses TRBV27 with TRBJ2-1; 8 bases map to TRBD2. The CDR3 is made up of 14 amino acids. V lost 4 bases, J lost 13 bases, and 12 bases stayed unmatched. Germline loops: CDR1 MNHEY, CDR2 SMNVEV (reference sequence).

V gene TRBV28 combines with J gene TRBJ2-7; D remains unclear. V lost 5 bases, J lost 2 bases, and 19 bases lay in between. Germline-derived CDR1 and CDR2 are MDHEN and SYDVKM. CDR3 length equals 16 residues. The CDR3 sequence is CASSPFDSLFTYEQYF. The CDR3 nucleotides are TGTGCCAGCAGTCCCTTCGACTCTTTATTCACCTACGAGCAGTACTTC.

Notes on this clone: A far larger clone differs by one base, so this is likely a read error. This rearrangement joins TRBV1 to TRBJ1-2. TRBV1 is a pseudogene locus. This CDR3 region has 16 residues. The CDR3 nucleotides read TGCACCAGCAGCCAAGATCCCCCAGACTTGGACTATGGCTACACCTTC. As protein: CTSSQDPPDLDYGYTF.

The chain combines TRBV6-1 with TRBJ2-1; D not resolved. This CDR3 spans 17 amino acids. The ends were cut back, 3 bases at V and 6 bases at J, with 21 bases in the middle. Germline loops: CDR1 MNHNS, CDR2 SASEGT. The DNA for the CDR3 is TGTGCCAGCAGTGACGCCCAGTGGAAGGATATGAGCAATGAGCAGTTCTTC. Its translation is CASSDAQWKDMSNEQFF.

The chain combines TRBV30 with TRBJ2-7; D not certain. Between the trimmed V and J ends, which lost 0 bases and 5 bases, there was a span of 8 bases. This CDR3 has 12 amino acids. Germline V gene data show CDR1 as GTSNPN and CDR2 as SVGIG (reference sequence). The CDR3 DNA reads TGTGCCTGGAGTGTTTCTTGGGACGAGCAGTACTTC. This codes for CAWSVSWDEQYF.

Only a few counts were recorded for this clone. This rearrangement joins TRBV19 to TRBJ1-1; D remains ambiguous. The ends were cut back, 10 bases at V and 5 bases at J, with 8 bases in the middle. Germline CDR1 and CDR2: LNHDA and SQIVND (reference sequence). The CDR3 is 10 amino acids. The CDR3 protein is CATKETEAFF. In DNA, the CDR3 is TGTGCCACTAAGGAGACTGAAGCTTTCTTT.

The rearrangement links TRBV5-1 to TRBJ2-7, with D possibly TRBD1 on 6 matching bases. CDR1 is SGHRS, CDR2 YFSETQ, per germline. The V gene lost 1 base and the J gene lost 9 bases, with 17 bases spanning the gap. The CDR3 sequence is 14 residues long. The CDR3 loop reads CASSLKVQGSGQYF. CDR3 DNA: TGCGCCAGCAGCTTGAAAGTACAGGGTTCGGGGCAGTACTTC.

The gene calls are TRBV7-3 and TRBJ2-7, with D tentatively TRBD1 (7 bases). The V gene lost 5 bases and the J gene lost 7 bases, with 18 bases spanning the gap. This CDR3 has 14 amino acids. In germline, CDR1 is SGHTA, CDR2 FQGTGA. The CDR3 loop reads CASSPSGQDYEQYF. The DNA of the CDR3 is TGTGCCAGCAGCCCTTCAGGACAGGACTATGAGCAGTACTTC.

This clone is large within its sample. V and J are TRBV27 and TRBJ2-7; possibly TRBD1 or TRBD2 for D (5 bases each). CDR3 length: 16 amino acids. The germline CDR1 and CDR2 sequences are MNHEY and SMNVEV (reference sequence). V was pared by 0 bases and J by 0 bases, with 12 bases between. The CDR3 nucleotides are TGTGCCAGCAGTTTATCGGTTGGGACGTACTCCTACGAGCAGTACTTC. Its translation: CASSLSVGTYSYEQYF.

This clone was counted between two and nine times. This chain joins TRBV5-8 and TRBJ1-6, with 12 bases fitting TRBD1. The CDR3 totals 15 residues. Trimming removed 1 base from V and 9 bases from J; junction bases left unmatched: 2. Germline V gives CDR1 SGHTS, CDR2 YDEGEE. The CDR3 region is CASSLRDRGLSPLHF. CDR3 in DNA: TGTGCCAGCAGCTTGAGGGACAGGGGGCTTTCACCCCTCCACTTT.

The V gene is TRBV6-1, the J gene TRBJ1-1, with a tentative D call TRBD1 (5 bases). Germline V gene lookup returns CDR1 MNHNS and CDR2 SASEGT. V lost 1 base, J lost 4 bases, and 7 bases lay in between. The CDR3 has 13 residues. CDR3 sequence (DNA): TGTGCCAGCAGTGAAGGGGGGGTCACTGAAGCTTTCTTT. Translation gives CASSEGGVTEAFF.

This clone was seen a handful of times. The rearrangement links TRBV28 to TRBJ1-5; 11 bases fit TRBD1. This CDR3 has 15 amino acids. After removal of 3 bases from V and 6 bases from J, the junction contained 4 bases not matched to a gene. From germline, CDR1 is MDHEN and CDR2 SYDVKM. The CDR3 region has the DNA TGTGCCAGCAGTTTGGGACAGGGGGGGACTCAGCCCCAGCATTTT. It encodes CASSLGQGGTQPQHF.

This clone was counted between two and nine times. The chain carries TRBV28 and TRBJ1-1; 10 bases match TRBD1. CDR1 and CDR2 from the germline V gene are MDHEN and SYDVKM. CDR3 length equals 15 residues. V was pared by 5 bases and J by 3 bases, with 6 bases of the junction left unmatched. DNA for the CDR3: TGTGCCAGCAGTCCGATAGGACAGGGGGACACTGAAGCTTTCTTT. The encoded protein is CASSPIGQGDTEAFF.

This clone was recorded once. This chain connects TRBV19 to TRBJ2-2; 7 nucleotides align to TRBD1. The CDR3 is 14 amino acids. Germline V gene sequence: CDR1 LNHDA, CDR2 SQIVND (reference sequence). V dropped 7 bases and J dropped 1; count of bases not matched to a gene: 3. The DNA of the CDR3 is TGTGCCAGTACCCGACAGGGGAACACCGGGGAGCTGTTTTTT. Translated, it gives CASTRQGNTGELFF.

CDR3: CASREVPSYNEQFF. CDR3 DNA: TGTGCCAGTAGGGAGGTTCCCTCCTACAATGAGCAGTTCTTC. J is TRBJ2-1 and V is TRBV19; tentative D call: TRBD2 (5 bases). Trimming cost V 6 bases and J 0 bases, with 9 bases left between them. Germline CDR1 LNHDA, CDR2 SQIVND (reference sequence). The CDR3 extends over 14 amino acids.